This entry lists 23 T cell receptor beta chains sequenced from one sample in a study of T cell changes during pregnancy in multiple sclerosis. Libraries were prepared by immunoSEQ multiplex PCR; TCRdb keeps only in-frame clonotypes and omits some of them. The sample lists tens of thousands of clones; around 90% were seen once. Sequenced material: CD8+ T cells from peripheral blood mononuclear cells, taken in the second trimester of pregnancy. These receptors were collected from a female donor in good health, enrolled as a control in a pregnancy study.

There are a few counts of this clone. This chain joins TRBV6-4 and TRBJ2-1, with D unclear. The germline V gene has CDR1 MRHNA and CDR2 SNTAGT. This CDR3 is built from 13 residues. The V end was cut by 2 bases, the J end by 5 bases, with 7 bases between. DNA of the CDR3: TGTGCCAGCAGTGACACTACGAACAATGAGCAGTTCTTC. Its translation is CASSDTTNNEQFF.

The CDR3 spells CASSPGTGYDGYTF. The DNA for the CDR3 is TGTGCCAGCAGCCCGGGGACAGGGTATGATGGCTACACCTTC. J is TRBJ1-2 and V is TRBV11-2; 9 nucleotides line up with TRBD1. The CDR3 totals 14 residues. Germline CDR1 reads SGHAT; CDR2 reads FQNNGV. Trimming took 5 bases from V and 6 from J; bases not matched to a gene: 7.

The chain carries TRBV6-1 and TRBJ2-3; 10 bases are shared with TRBD2. Germline CDR1 is MNHNS and CDR2 is SASEGT. This CDR3 region has 15 residues. With 4 bases clipped from V and 4 bases from J, the junction kept 5 bases outside the gene matches. The CDR3 region has the DNA TGTGCCAGCAGTGTGGCTAGCGGGAGCCCAGATACGCAGTATTTT. This codes for CASSVASGSPDTQYF.

The V and J genes are TRBV19 and TRBJ2-1; TRBD1 matches 10 bases. The germline gives CDR1 LNHDA, CDR2 SQIVND (reference sequence). Germline trimming cut 1 base from V and 6 bases from J; bases unmatched to any gene: 3. This CDR3 spans 15 amino acids. The CDR3 DNA reads as TGTGCCAGTAGTATAGGGACAGGGGGGAGCAATGAGCAGTTCTTC. Protein sequence: CASSIGTGGSNEQFF.

This chain connects TRBV6-1 to TRBJ2-5; 7 positions match TRBD1. The end of the DNA is better explained by TRBJ2-7, so the J call may be wrong. CDR1 is MNHNS, CDR2 SASEGT, per germline. CDR3 length: 17 amino acids. CDR3 coding DNA: TGTGCCAGCAGTGAAGCGCTTCTAAGACAGGGACGATGCGAGCAGTACTTC. It codes for CASSEALLRQGRCEQYF.

The chain recombines TRBV7-9 with TRBJ2-1, with D perhaps TRBD2 (6 bases). CDR3 length: 15 residues. In germline, CDR1 is SEHNR, CDR2 FQNEAQ (reference sequence). The ends were cut back, 4 bases at V and 4 bases at J, with 14 bases in the middle. CDR3 DNA sequence: TGTGCCAGCAGCTACCTCGGGGCGGGGTACAATGAGCAGTTCTTC. It codes for CASSYLGAGYNEQFF. Using reference TRBV7-9 and TRBJ2-1 for the parts outside the CDR3, the full variable domain is DTGVSQNPRHKITKRGQNVTFRCDPISEHNRLYWYRQTLGQGPEFLTYFQNEAQLEKSRLLSDRFSAERPKGSFSTLEIQRTEQGDSAMYLCASSYLGAGYNEQFFGPGTRLTVL.

In its sample, this clone was seen a few times. The CDR3 spells CASSLSGWGGREKLFF. Written as DNA, the CDR3 is TGTGCCAGCAGCTTATCCGGCTGGGGCGGGAGAGAAAAACTGTTTTTT. The V and J genes are TRBV2 and TRBJ1-4, with D tentatively TRBD1 (5 bases). The CDR3 is 16 amino acids. CDR1 and CDR2 (germline): SNHLY, FYNNEI. V shed 6 bases and J shed 8 bases, with 22 bases lying between them.

The chain links TRBV28 to TRBJ1-1; D is perhaps TRBD1 (6 bases). V lost 6 bases and J 5 bases, leaving 16 bases between the germline ends. The CDR3 spans 14 residues. The V gene's germline CDR1 is MDHEN and CDR2 SYDVKM. DNA for the CDR3: TGTGCCAGCAGGACGGAGAGGGGGGGAACTGAAGCTTTCTTT. It translates to CASRTERGGTEAFF.

The rearrangement links TRBV6-1 to TRBJ2-3; 7 bases are shared with TRBD1. Germline CDR1 and CDR2: MNHNS and SASEGT. CDR3 length equals 15 residues. V shed 2 bases and J 6 bases; nucleotides not matched to a gene: 8. The CDR3 DNA follows: TGTGCCAGCAGTGAAATACAGGGGAGTAGGGATACGCAGTATTTT. This translates into CASSEIQGSRDTQYF.

The CDR3 is CASSSIGGAYEQYF. As DNA, the CDR3 is TGTGCCAGCAGTTCAATTGGGGGGGCCTACGAGCAGTACTTC. This chain joins TRBV27 and TRBJ2-7; 7 nucleotides match TRBD2. Trimming at V came to 4 bases and at J to 2 bases, leaving 5 bases not matched to a gene. This CDR3 is 14 amino acids long. CDR1 and CDR2 from the germline V gene are MNHEY and SMNVEV (reference sequence).

The V gene is TRBV6-1, the J gene TRBJ2-6, with 7 bases identical to TRBD1. The CDR3 has 15 residues. Germline V gene sequence: CDR1 MNHNS, CDR2 SASEGT. The J segment lost 3 bases and the V segment lost 7 bases, leaving 6 bases of the junction unmatched. The CDR3 region is CASITTGVGANVLTF. The CDR3 DNA sequence: TGTGCCAGCATTACAACAGGGGTTGGGGCCAACGTCCTGACTTTC.

In its sample, this clone was seen a few times. The chain couples TRBV4-1 to TRBJ1-2; 7 nucleotides agree with TRBD1. The CDR3 covers 14 residues. Trimming at V came to 1 base and at J to 6 bases, leaving 5 bases not matched to a gene. Per the germline V gene, CDR1 is MGHRA and CDR2 is YSYEKL. CDR3 in DNA: TGCGCCAGCAGCCAAGGGGACAGAAATGATGGCTACACCTTC. This codes for CASSQGDRNDGYTF.

CDR3 in DNA: TGTGCCAGCAGTGGTTCGTCTGAGATTACGTATGGCTACACCTTC. It encodes CASSGSSEITYGYTF. The rearrangement uses TRBV6-1 and TRBJ1-2, with D hard to call. The CDR3 length is 15 residues. V was cut by 4 bases and J by 5 bases, with 17 bases left in between. Germline assignment: CDR1 MNHNS and CDR2 SASEGT.

The J gene is TRBJ2-4, the V gene TRBV4-2; a weak D match, TRBD1 (5 bases). The CDR3 has 15 amino acids. Trimming shortened V by 0 bases and J by 0 bases, and 6 bases separated the two germline ends. Germline V gives CDR1 LGHNA, CDR2 YNFKEQ. The CDR3, as DNA: TGTGCCAGCAGCCAAGATAGGGGAGCCAAAAACATTCAGTACTTC. Protein sequence: CASSQDRGAKNIQYF.

The chain joins TRBV30 to TRBJ2-2; D might be TRBD1 (6 bases). This CDR3 is 13 amino acids long. The V gene lost 4 bases and the J gene lost 7 bases, with 13 bases spanning the gap. Germline V gene data show CDR1 as GTSNPN and CDR2 as SVGIG (reference sequence). CDR3 coding DNA: TGTGCCTGGACCTACAGGGTGAACGGGGAGCTGTTTTTT. Translated, it gives CAWTYRVNGELFF.

CDR3 DNA: TGTGCCAGCAGCTTAATTCCGCGGGGGGGCACAGATACGCAGTATTTT. It specifies CASSLIPRGGTDTQYF. V gene TRBV11-2 combines with J gene TRBJ2-3; 8 positions match TRBD2. Trimming at V came to 2 bases and at J to 1 base, leaving 5 bases not matched to a gene. The CDR3 length is 16 residues. The V gene's germline CDR1 is SGHAT and CDR2 FQNNGV.

The CDR3 spells CASSLNLYKGELFF. In nucleotides, the CDR3 is TGTGCCAGCAGCCTCAACCTATATAAAGGGGAGCTGTTTTTT. The rearrangement uses TRBV13 and TRBJ2-2; no clear D gene. Trimming pared 5 bases from V and 8 bases from J, leaving 15 bases between. This CDR3 spans 14 amino acids. Per the germline V gene, CDR1 is PRHDT and CDR2 is FYEKMQ (reference sequence).

This clone showed up just once. The chain combines TRBV11-1 with TRBJ2-7, with D possibly TRBD2 on 6 matching bases. This CDR3 region has 16 residues. Deletions cut 1 base from V and 0 bases from J, with 13 bases between. From germline, CDR1 is SGHAT and CDR2 FQDESV (reference sequence). CDR3 region: CASSLDRDSASYEQYF. The CDR3 nucleotides read TGTGCCAGCAGCTTAGACCGGGACTCCGCCTCCTACGAGCAGTACTTC.

The chain combines TRBV4-3 with TRBJ2-1, with 9 bases identical to TRBD2. The length of the CDR3 is 14 residues. Germline trimming cut 0 bases from V and 11 bases from J; bases unmatched to any gene: 5. In germline, CDR1 is LGHNA, CDR2 YSLEER. CDR3 sequence: CASSQDRAGGKQFF. CDR3 DNA: TGCGCCAGCAGCCAAGATCGTGCGGGAGGGAAGCAGTTCTTC.

J is TRBJ2-7 and V is TRBV25-1, with D possibly being TRBD2 (5 bases). Looked up from germline, CDR1 is MGHDK and CDR2 is SYGVNS. The CDR3 loop spans 15 amino acids. The ends were cut back, 2 bases at V and 1 base at J, with 12 bases in the middle. The CDR3 here is CASSENRDISYEQYF. CDR3 sequence (DNA): TGTGCCAGCAGTGAAAACCGGGATATTTCCTACGAGCAGTACTTC.

This chain connects TRBV4-3 to TRBJ2-2; the D is unclear. V lost 0 bases and J lost 4, with 3 bases in between. From germline, CDR1 is LGHNA and CDR2 YSLEER. The CDR3 totals 13 residues. The CDR3 DNA reads as TGCGCCAGCAGCCAAGACAGCACCGGGGAGCTGTTTTTT. It translates to CASSQDSTGELFF.

V is TRBV5-1 and J is TRBJ1-1; D uncertain. V was trimmed by 7 bases and J by 1 base, leaving 17 bases between them. Germline values: CDR1 SGHRS, CDR2 YFSETQ. The CDR3 has 15 amino acids. CDR3 nucleotide sequence: TGCGCCAGCTCCCTTGGTGGGAGATCGAACACTGAAGCTTTCTTT. It encodes CASSLGGRSNTEAFF.

The chain joins TRBV23-1 to TRBJ1-6; D gene ambiguous. TRBV23-1 is filed as an ORF, its function uncertain. The germline V and J ends were trimmed by 2 bases and 3 bases, with 11 bases remaining between them. The CDR3 covers 16 residues. The CDR3 protein is CASSQTRRLYNSPLHF. The CDR3 region has the DNA TGCGCCAGCAGTCAAACGAGGAGGCTCTATAATTCACCCCTCCACTTT.